This TCR beta chain derives from a study of shared clonotypes between healthy human individuals. As for the study in general: Donors had three CD4 naive, three CD4 memory, two CD8 naive and one CD8 memory plate apiece. Whole-study findings and limits: A reduction in generation probabilities was seen for non-shared clonotypes relative to those shared by all four donors. Across subsets, estimated richness was generally greater for naive than for memory populations. Incompleteness in sorted-subset sequencing, despite large depth, was shown by rarefaction.

Clones were read by immunoSEQ multiplex PCR, and TCRdb kept only the in-frame ones, dropping some. Found here are roughly 2,500,000 clones, roughly 93% of them singletons; the top ten hold around 0.4%. Notes on this clone: Its specificity is not known. Other nucleotide sequences in the sample specify the same CDR3.

This CDR3 region has 14 residues. Germline CDR1 and CDR2: MNHEY and SVGAGI. Trimming took 0 bases from V and 5 from J, leaving 10 bases between them. The clonotype comes from a man younger than 35 in good health. Some clones in this sample may be carry-over from other donors' samples. J is TRBJ1-2 and V is TRBV6-5, with a possible D match to TRBD1 (6 bases). Source material: naive CD4+ T cells from PBMCs. The sample's subset: CD45RA+ positively selected. The CDR3 protein is CASSYSSRGYGYTF. The CDR3 nucleotides are TGTGCCAGCAGTTACTCGAGCAGGGGATATGGCTACACCTTC.